These 32 T cell receptor beta chains were all obtained from the same sample, sequenced in a study of blood T cell repertoires in COVID-19. Clones were read by immunoSEQ multiplex PCR, and TCRdb kept only the in-frame ones, dropping some. The sample lists under 250,000 clones; 80% to 90% were seen once. Sequenced material: peripheral blood. These receptors were collected from a young man with COVID-19, enrolled during active disease.

CDR3 sequence reads: CASSHGQSSGNTIYF. CDR3 coding DNA: TGTGCCAGCAGCCACGGACAGAGCTCTGGAAACACCATATATTTT. The chain uses TRBV3-1 (or the pseudogene TRBV3-2) and TRBJ1-3, with D possibly being TRBD1 (6 bases). CDR1 is LGHDT, CDR2 YNNKEL, per germline (reference sequence). The CDR3 covers 15 residues. Trimming left V 3 bases short and J 0 bases short, with 9 bases between.

V is TRBV12-5 and J is TRBJ1-4, with 10 bases that match TRBD1. The CDR3 totals 19 residues. J lost 0 bases, V lost 1 base, and 8 bases had no gene match. Per germline, CDR1 LGHNT and CDR2 FRNRAP. CDR3 sequence: CASGLGTGGYSSTNEKLFF. The CDR3, as DNA: TGTGCTAGTGGTTTGGGGACAGGGGGATATAGTTCAACTAATGAAAAACTGTTTTTT.

This clone was observed a single time. V and J are TRBV6-5 and TRBJ1-1, with a possible D match to TRBD1 (5 bases). Germline V CDR1 and CDR2: MNHEY, SVGAGI. The V gene lost 6 bases and the J gene lost 1 base, with 9 bases spanning the gap. The CDR3 covers 13 residues. DNA for the CDR3: TGTGCCAGCAGAGCAGGGTCGAACACTGAAGCTTTCTTT. Protein: CASRAGSNTEAFF.

The chain couples TRBV24-1 to TRBJ2-2, with D possibly being TRBD1 (5 bases). This CDR3 comprises 16 residues. The V end lost 2 bases, the J end lost 2 bases, and 11 bases lay between the germline ends. Germline loops: CDR1 KGHDR, CDR2 SFDVKD. CDR3 region: CATSDWNGANTGELFF. As DNA, the CDR3 is TGTGCCACCAGTGATTGGAATGGGGCCAACACCGGGGAGCTGTTTTTT.

V and J are TRBV4-2 and TRBJ2-5; TRBD2 matches 8 bases. The CDR3 spans 15 residues. From germline, CDR1 is LGHNA and CDR2 YNFKEQ. V gave up 4 bases and J gave up 5 bases; unmatched junction bases: 9. CDR3 protein: CASSRGRGGRETQYF. Written as DNA, the CDR3 is TGTGCCAGCAGCCGCGGACGGGGGGGCCGTGAGACCCAGTACTTC.

V usage is TRBV19 and J usage is TRBJ2-3; 8 bases are shared with TRBD1. Germline lookup yields CDR1 LNHDA and CDR2 SQIVND (reference sequence). V shed 2 bases, J shed 1 base, and the junction held 2 bases outside the gene matches. There are 15 residues in the CDR3. CDR3 in amino acids: CASSIPTGGTDTQYF. CDR3 DNA: TGTGCCAGTAGTATACCGACAGGGGGCACAGATACGCAGTATTTT.

The V call is TRBV18, the J call TRBJ1-2; D is undetermined. The CDR3 consists of 15 residues. Germline lookup yields CDR1 KGHSH and CDR2 LQKENI. V lost 2 bases to trimming and J lost 0 bases, with 10 bases between them. The DNA of the CDR3 is TGTGCCAGCTCACCATTAGAGGCGCCTAACTATGGCTACACCTTC. Residues: CASSPLEAPNYGYTF.

This rearrangement joins TRBV10-3 to TRBJ2-1; 16 nucleotides line up with TRBD2. This CDR3 has 17 amino acids. Trimming at V came to 7 bases and at J to 8 bases, leaving 11 bases not matched to a gene. CDR1 ENHRY and CDR2 SYGVKD come from the germline V gene. In DNA, the CDR3 is TGTGCCATCACCGCCGGGACTAGCGGGAGGGCCAAGTATGAGCAGTTCTTC. Translation gives CAITAGTSGRAKYEQFF.

The chain uses TRBV7-7 and TRBJ2-5; 8 nucleotides align to TRBD1. The germline V gene has CDR1 SSHAT and CDR2 FNYEAQ (reference sequence). Losses at the gene ends were 1 base for V and 4 bases for J; bases not matched to a gene: 5. The CDR3 length is 15 residues. Written as DNA, the CDR3 is TGTGCCAGCAGCTTAGGGACAGGGCGGCGAGAGACCCAGTACTTC. Its translation: CASSLGTGRRETQYF. Drawing the rest from reference TRBV7-7 and TRBJ2-5, the complete variable domain is GAGVSQSPRYKVTKRGQDVTLRCDPISSHATLYWYQQALGQGPEFLTYFNYEAQPDKSGLPSDRFSAERPEGSISTLTIQRTEQRDSAMYRCASSLGTGRRETQYFGPGTRLLVL.

A word on this clone: In the same sample, other DNA sequences code for this CDR3. This chain links TRBV28 with TRBJ2-1; 7 nucleotides align to TRBD2. The germline CDR1 and CDR2 sequences are MDHEN and SYDVKM. This CDR3 contains 15 residues. Unmatched junction bases numbered 5, after V lost 2 bases and J lost 4 bases. CDR3 in amino acids: CASSLRGRAYNEQFF. The CDR3 nucleotides are TGTGCCAGCAGTTTACGGGGGAGGGCTTACAATGAGCAGTTCTTC.

The sample holds one count of this clone. The genes are TRBV12-3 or TRBV12-4 and TRBJ2-2; unclear D gene. Trimming stripped 2 bases from V and 4 bases from J, with 2 bases between. This CDR3 is 12 amino acids long. In DNA form, the CDR3 reads TGTGCCAGCAGTTTACTCACCGGGGAGCTGTTTTTT. It specifies CASSLLTGELFF.

V is TRBV3-1 (or the pseudogene TRBV3-2) and J is TRBJ1-4; D gene ambiguous. The CDR3 is 14 residues long. The V end lost 2 bases, the J end lost 5 bases, and 9 bases lay between the germline ends. Looked up from germline, CDR1 is LGHDT and CDR2 is YNNKEL (reference sequence). CDR3 bases: TGTGCCAGCAGCCAAACAGCTATCAATGAAAAACTGTTTTTT. Its translation is CASSQTAINEKLFF.

The chain has TRBV27 and TRBJ1-2; 9 bases agree with TRBD1. In germline, CDR1 is MNHEY, CDR2 SMNVEV (reference sequence). The V and J ends lost 6 bases and 0 bases, in that order; junction bases with no gene match: 8. CDR3 length equals 16 residues. As DNA, the CDR3 is TGTGCCAGCAGCCGGGACAGGGAGGCCACTAACTATGGCTACACCTTC. Encoded protein: CASSRDREATNYGYTF.

The genes are TRBV6-2 or TRBV6-3 and TRBJ1-6, with TRBD1 matching over 7 bases. Germline trimming cut 1 base from V and 6 bases from J; bases unmatched to any gene: 3. Germline V gene data show CDR1 as MNHEY and CDR2 as SVGEGT. CDR3 length equals 15 residues. The CDR3 sequence is CASSYLAGGNSPLHF. The CDR3 DNA sequence: TGTGCCAGCAGTTACTTGGCAGGGGGTAATTCACCCCTCCACTTT.

The chain uses TRBV6-5 and TRBJ1-1; 7 bases agree with TRBD1. V shed 2 bases and J 6 bases; nucleotides not matched to a gene: 6. Germline CDR1 reads MNHEY; CDR2 reads SVGAGI. The CDR3 sequence is 14 residues long. The CDR3 sequence: CASSYTGVTPEAFF. In nucleotides, the CDR3 is TGTGCCAGCAGTTACACAGGGGTTACCCCTGAAGCTTTCTTT.

The rearrangement joins TRBV28 to TRBJ1-6, with a possible D match to TRBD1 (6 bases). V was shortened by 4 bases and J by 7 bases, with 14 bases between the two germline ends. CDR1 and CDR2 from the germline V gene are MDHEN and SYDVKM. This CDR3 has 15 residues. CDR3 region: CASSSRTEPNSPLHF. Written as DNA, the CDR3 is TGTGCCAGCAGTTCGCGGACAGAACCCAATTCACCCCTCCACTTT. The whole variable domain, filled in from reference TRBV28 and TRBJ1-6, reads DVKVTQSSRYLVKRTGEKVFLECVQDMDHENMFWYRQDPGLGLRLIYFSYDVKMKEKGDIPEGYSVSREKKERFSLILESASTNQTSMYLCASSSRTEPNSPLHFGNGTRLTVT.

This chain joins TRBV30 and TRBJ2-1; 13 bases agree with TRBD2. Trimming removed 5 bases from V and 2 bases from J; junction bases left unmatched: 9. The CDR3 contains 17 residues. CDR1 and CDR2 from the germline V gene are GTSNPN and SVGIG (reference sequence). The CDR3 DNA is TGTGCCTGGGGCGGGACTAGCGGGATCTCCCCCTACAATGAGCAGTTCTTC. Translated, it gives CAWGGTSGISPYNEQFF.

This chain connects TRBV7-8 to TRBJ2-7; D call uncertain. V was shortened by 5 bases and J by 3 bases, with 11 bases between the two germline ends. Germline V gene data show CDR1 as SGHVS and CDR2 as FQNEAQ. The CDR3 covers 13 residues. DNA for the CDR3: TGTGCCAGCAGCGACTCTCTCGGCTACGAGCAGTACTTC. It translates to CASSDSLGYEQYF.

The chain recombines TRBV7-3 with TRBJ2-1, with a possible D match to TRBD2 (5 bases). This CDR3 is 12 amino acids long. Trimming took off 5 bases at V and 7 bases at J, with 9 bases between the two ends. The germline V gene has CDR1 SGHTA and CDR2 FQGTGA. The CDR3 here is CASSLSGNEQFF. The CDR3 coding sequence is TGTGCCAGCAGCCTAAGCGGAAATGAGCAGTTCTTC.

The rearrangement joins TRBV7-9 to TRBJ2-2; 9 positions agree with TRBD2. The CDR3 spans 16 residues. Germline V lookup: CDR1 SEHNR, CDR2 FQNEAQ (reference sequence). The J segment lost 6 bases and the V segment lost 5 bases, leaving 10 bases of the junction unmatched. CDR3 DNA sequence: TGTGCCAGCAGCGAGACCCTAGCGGGAAGGCCCGGGGAGCTGTTTTTT. As protein: CASSETLAGRPGELFF.

The rearrangement joins TRBV27 to TRBJ2-7, with TRBD1 matching 8 bases. V trimming: 3 bases; J trimming: 1 base; junction bases outside the gene matches: 5. Per germline, CDR1 MNHEY and CDR2 SMNVEV (reference sequence). The CDR3 length is 15 residues. CDR3 in amino acids: CASSLVGQVSYEQYF. The CDR3 nucleotides are TGTGCCAGCAGTTTGGTGGGACAGGTTTCCTACGAGCAGTACTTC.

The V and J genes are TRBV12-3 or TRBV12-4 and TRBJ1-3; D is unresolved. Trimming shortened V by 3 bases and J by 0 bases, and 3 bases separated the two germline ends. CDR3 length: 13 residues. In DNA form, the CDR3 reads TGTGCCAGCAGTTTCAGCTCTGGAAACACCATATATTTT. The encoded protein is CASSFSSGNTIYF.

V is TRBV24-1 and J is TRBJ1-2; 7 positions match TRBD1. Germline V lookup: CDR1 KGHDR, CDR2 SFDVKD. The CDR3 loop spans 13 amino acids. V gave up 2 bases and J gave up 7 bases; unmatched junction bases: 3. The CDR3 DNA reads TGTGCCACCAGTGATTCGGGACAGCGTGGCTACACCTTC. Protein product: CATSDSGQRGYTF.

This clone was seen a few times. The genes are TRBV6-5 and TRBJ1-2, with a tentative D call TRBD1 (6 bases). The CDR3 runs 15 residues. Germline lookup yields CDR1 MNHEY and CDR2 SVGAGI. V shed 6 bases and J shed 6 bases, with 20 bases lying between them. CDR3 nucleotide sequence: TGTGCCAGCAGGGTCCCGGGTCGGGGGGCGCATGGCTACACCTTC. The encoded protein is CASRVPGRGAHGYTF.

The chain joins TRBV11-2 to TRBJ2-1; the D gene is possibly TRBD1 (5 bases). The CDR3 sequence is 16 residues long. Germline CDR1 SGHAT, CDR2 FQNNGV. The V and J ends lost 2 bases and 6 bases respectively, with 17 bases between them. CDR3 sequence reads: CASSLRWQGKTNEQFF. The CDR3 DNA is TGTGCCAGCAGCTTAAGATGGCAGGGTAAGACCAATGAGCAGTTCTTC.

The chain employs TRBV13 and TRBJ1-1; no reliable D call. The CDR3 has 14 residues. Trimming shortened V by 1 base and J by 0 bases, and 6 bases separated the two germline ends. Germline-derived CDR1 and CDR2 are PRHDT and FYEKMQ (reference sequence). CDR3 sequence (DNA): TGTGCCAGCAGCTTAGAAGCCATGAACACTGAAGCTTTCTTT. Protein: CASSLEAMNTEAFF.

The V call is TRBV5-5, the J call TRBJ2-4; the D gene is possibly TRBD1 (5 bases). V was cut by 0 bases and J by 1 base, with 11 bases left in between. The CDR3 is made up of 16 amino acids. Germline assignment: CDR1 SGHKS and CDR2 YYEKEE (reference sequence). Here the CDR3 reads CASSLVAGMAKNIQYF. The DNA of the CDR3 is TGTGCCAGCAGCTTGGTGGCAGGGATGGCCAAAAACATTCAGTACTTC.

This chain uses TRBV11-2 with TRBJ2-7; 7 bases are shared with TRBD1. This CDR3 contains 14 residues. The germline CDR1 and CDR2 sequences are SGHAT and FQNNGV. V lost 1 base, J lost 3 bases, and 3 bases stayed unmatched. The CDR3 protein is CASSLGGGGYEQYF. In DNA, the CDR3 is TGTGCCAGCAGCTTAGGAGGGGGCGGCTACGAGCAGTACTTC.

This chain connects TRBV19 to TRBJ1-4; 8 nucleotides match TRBD1. The CDR3 has 14 amino acids. CDR1 LNHDA and CDR2 SQIVND come from the germline V gene (reference sequence). The junction had 7 bases not matched to a gene; V was cut back by 5 bases and J by 8 bases. The CDR3 protein is CASSETGGREKLFF. In nucleotides, the CDR3 is TGTGCCAGTAGTGAAACAGGGGGTCGAGAAAAACTGTTTTTT. Full variable domain (remainder filled in from reference TRBV19 and TRBJ1-4): DGGITQSPKYLFRKEGQNVTLSCEQNLNHDAMYWYRQDPGQGLRLIYYSQIVNDFQKGDIAEGYSVSREKKESFPLTVTSAQKNPTAFYLCASSETGGREKLFFGSGTQLSVL.

This chain joins TRBV11-2 and TRBJ2-2, with TRBD2 identical over 13 bases. The CDR3 contains 17 residues. Germline-derived CDR1 and CDR2 are SGHAT and FQNNGV. Trimming cost V 3 bases and J 4 bases; bases outside gene matches: 5. CDR3 in DNA: TGTGCCAGCAGCTTTTTTGGACTAGCGGGAGTCACCGGGGAGCTGTTTTTT. It translates to CASSFFGLAGVTGELFF.

The V call is TRBV12-5, the J call TRBJ1-2; possible D gene TRBD1, 5 bases. In germline, CDR1 is LGHNT, CDR2 FRNRAP. The length of the CDR3 is 18 residues. V was cut by 0 bases and J by 6 bases, with 23 bases left in between. As DNA, the CDR3 is TGTGCTAGTGGTTTGGTACGGGGGACCGGGGGGTACTTTAATGGCTACACCTTC. The encoded protein is CASGLVRGTGGYFNGYTF. The full variable domain, in which reference TRBV12-5 and TRBJ1-2 provide the parts outside the CDR3, is DARVTQTPRHKVTEMGQEVTMRCQPILGHNTVFWYRQTMMQGLELLAYFRNRAPLDDSGMPKDRFSAEMPDATLATLKIQPSEPRDSAVYFCASGLVRGTGGYFNGYTFGSGTRLTVV.

The J gene is TRBJ2-1, the V gene TRBV19; a weak D match, TRBD1 (5 bases). Trimming stripped 1 base from V and 5 bases from J, with 6 bases between. The germline gives CDR1 LNHDA, CDR2 SQIVND (reference sequence). The CDR3 has 13 amino acids. The DNA of the CDR3 is TGTGCCAGTAGTATAGGGGGCCACAATGAGCAGTTCTTC. It is translated as CASSIGGHNEQFF.